The rows below give T cell receptor beta chains drawn from one sample of a study of Tregs in tolerant kidney transplant recipients. Repertoires were generated with immunoSEQ multiplex PCR, while TCRdb's copy carries only in-frame clones and drops some. The sample carries nearly 15,000 clones, around four fifths recorded once. Sequenced here: Tregs from blood, sampled before the transplant. The receptors shown here come from a human donor who received a combined kidney and bone marrow transplant. Both conserved end residues are part of each CDR3.

TRBV6-6	TRBJ1-2	CASSGTGIYGYTF
TRBV5-5	TRBJ1-4	CASSESYRNEKLFF
TRBV5-4	TRBJ1-1	CASSSGTGGTEAFF
TRBV7-6	TRBJ2-3	CASSLKPRGDTQYF
TRBV4-3	TRBJ1-2	CASSQEYSRSSYGYTF
TRBV7-6	TRBJ1-1	CASSFTVGTEAFF
TRBV29-1	TRBJ1-2	CSASSGVHYGYTF
TRBV29-1	TRBJ1-1	CSVEVRGENTEAFF
TRBV18	TRBJ2-7	CASSPTMDKNYEQYF
TRBV11-2	TRBJ1-1	CASSLDGGRTTEAFF
TRBV10-3	TRBJ2-1	CAISRRDRVPYNEQFF
TRBV12-2	TRBJ1-3	CASRPGQGGTIYF
TRBV19	TRBJ2-1	CASSPGVAGTHEQFF
TRBV28	TRBJ2-3	CASSEGATSTDTQYF
TRBV6-5	TRBJ2-1	CASRQGTGVYLEQFF
TRBV5-1	TRBJ2-4	CASSPTGGLDIQYF
TRBV9	TRBJ1-6	CASSVGLSPLHF
TRBV4-1	TRBJ1-3	CASSQGPGGYGRSGNTIYF
TRBV5-1	TRBJ2-3	CASSVQTSSDTQYF
TRBV6-5	TRBJ2-3	CASHRINEDTQYF
TRBV4-1	TRBJ2-1	CASSLHSGRGSSYNEQFF
TRBV27	TRBJ2-7	CASSRQGSYEQYF
TRBV2	TRBJ2-1	CASRRTSGSSYNEQFF
TRBV2	TRBJ2-5	CASSEAWGEETQYF
TRBV6-5	TRBJ1-2	CASGGFHGYTF
TRBV7-9	TRBJ2-1	CASRIAGGNNEQFF
TRBV5-6	TRBJ1-5	CASSRDRDNQPQHF
TRBV10-2	TRBJ1-5	CASSERGAEPQHF
TRBV5-1	TRBJ1-4	CASSRQGSRKLFF
TRBV6-5	TRBJ1-2	CASSQGQGRGYTF
TRBV5-1	TRBJ2-1	CASSPLGHEQFF
TRBV7-9	TRBJ2-3	CASSWTGASTDTQYF
TRBV11-2	TRBJ2-7	CASSVTGHSFYEQYF
TRBV19	TRBJ2-1	CASAGGVGEQFF
TRBV28	TRBJ2-4	CASSTSTLAKNIQYF
TRBV12-5	TRBJ2-7	CASDHTEQYF